Below are 21 T cell receptor beta chains sequenced from a single sample in a study of shared clonotypes between healthy human individuals. TCRdb's table, derived via immunoSEQ multiplex PCR, lists solely in-frame clones and lacks some. The repertoire holds about 2,200,000 clones, with about 92% as singletons. Selected positively for CCR7 and CD45RO-negative, naive CD8 cells excluded terminally differentiated effector memory CD45RA+ cells. Sequencing used naive CD8+ T cells from PBMCs. The receptors shown here come from a young man in good health. Some clones in this sample may be carry-over from other donors' samples.

This clone has just one count. The genes are TRBV30 and TRBJ1-4; D remains ambiguous. With 2 bases removed from V and 4 bases from J, the gap between germline ends came to 14 bases. The CDR3 spans 15 residues. Germline CDR1 reads GTSNPN; CDR2 reads SVGIG (reference sequence). As DNA, the CDR3 is TGTGCCTGGAGTAACCCACCGGTAATTAATGAAAAACTGTTTTTT. Amino acid sequence: CAWSNPPVINEKLFF.

The CDR3 DNA is TGTGCCAGCAGTCAAATCGGGACAGGGGGTTTCGAGCAGTACTTC. Translating it yields CASSQIGTGGFEQYF. The chain joins TRBV27 to TRBJ2-7, with 11 bases matching TRBD1. The V gene end was trimmed by 5 bases and the J gene end by 6 bases; junction bases not matched to a gene: 9. This CDR3 is 15 amino acids long. Germline assignment: CDR1 MNHEY and CDR2 SMNVEV (reference sequence).

With regard to this clone: Other DNA sequences of this sample code for an identical CDR3. J is TRBJ1-5 and V is TRBV13; D is perhaps TRBD1 (5 bases). The CDR3 is 15 residues long. With 3 bases removed from V and 1 base from J, the gap between germline ends came to 10 bases. In germline, CDR1 is PRHDT, CDR2 FYEKMQ (reference sequence). CDR3 region: CASSLGRVSNQPQHF. The CDR3 bases are TGTGCCAGCAGCTTGGGCAGGGTGAGCAATCAGCCCCAGCATTTT.

J is TRBJ1-1 and V is TRBV15, with D unclear. Trimming took off 0 bases at V and 1 base at J, with 15 bases between the two ends. Germline values: CDR1 LNHNV, CDR2 YYDKDF (reference sequence). The CDR3 spans 17 residues. The CDR3 loop is CATSRDLLRAPNTEAFF. CDR3 DNA sequence: TGTGCCACCAGCAGAGATCTCTTAAGGGCCCCGAACACTGAAGCTTTCTTT.

The chain has TRBV5-1 and TRBJ2-1; D may be TRBD2 (5 bases). From germline, CDR1 is SGHRS and CDR2 YFSETQ. Trimming stripped 2 bases from V and 1 base from J, with 16 bases between. The CDR3 is made up of 17 amino acids. CDR3 amino acids: CASSFPSQRISYNEQFF. CDR3 nucleotide sequence: TGCGCCAGCAGCTTTCCCTCCCAGCGGATATCCTACAATGAGCAGTTCTTC.

This chain connects TRBV10-2 to TRBJ2-7; 10 bases line up with TRBD1. The CDR3 has 14 amino acids. CDR1 and CDR2 from the germline V gene are WSHSY and SAAADI. With 1 base clipped from V and 3 bases from J, the junction kept 0 bases outside the gene matches. In DNA form, the CDR3 reads TGCGCCAGCAGTGAGTGGACAGGGGGCTACGAGCAGTACTTC. Translated: CASSEWTGGYEQYF.

This clone has only one observation. The chain joins TRBV11-2 to TRBJ1-1; TRBD1 might be the D (6 bases). The CDR3 contains 15 residues. The germline V gene encodes CDR1 SGHAT and CDR2 FQNNGV. The germline V and J ends were trimmed by 2 bases and 1 base, with 11 bases remaining between them. The CDR3 sequence: CASSLNRGANTEAFF. The CDR3 DNA follows: TGTGCCAGCAGCTTAAATCGGGGGGCGAACACTGAAGCTTTCTTT. Full variable domain (outside the CDR3, taken from reference TRBV11-2 and TRBJ1-1): EAGVAQSPRYKIIEKRQSVAFWCNPISGHATLYWYQQILGQGPKLLIQFQNNGVVDDSQLPKDRFSAERLKGVDSTLKIQPAKLEDSAVYLCASSLNRGANTEAFFGQGTRLTVV.

The rearrangement links TRBV27 to TRBJ2-7; D call uncertain. The CDR3 length is 13 residues. V was pared by 2 bases and J by 5 bases, with 10 bases between. CDR1 is MNHEY, CDR2 SMNVEV, per germline (reference sequence). For the CDR3, the DNA is TGTGCCAGCAGTTTACACGCTACGGACGAGCAGTACTTC. Its protein is CASSLHATDEQYF.

The genes are TRBV29-1 and TRBJ2-7; 10 bases map to TRBD2. The CDR3 has 14 residues. Germline trimming cut 6 bases from V and 2 bases from J; bases unmatched to any gene: 7. CDR1 is SQVTM and CDR2 is ANQGSEA in the germline V gene. The CDR3 coding sequence is TGCAGCGTACTTACTAGCGGGATAACCTACGAGCAGTACTTC. Its translation: CSVLTSGITYEQYF.

This clone was seen a few times. J is TRBJ2-7 and V is TRBV7-9; no clear D. The V end lost 5 bases, the J end lost 1 base, and 9 bases lay between the germline ends. Germline assignment: CDR1 SEHNR and CDR2 FQNEAQ (reference sequence). The CDR3 runs to 13 residues. The CDR3 region is CASSETESYEQYF. The DNA of the CDR3 is TGTGCCAGCAGCGAGACGGAGTCCTACGAGCAGTACTTC.

This chain connects TRBV18 to TRBJ2-5, with D unresolved. The V and J ends lost 3 bases and 5 bases respectively, with 25 bases between them. The CDR3 loop spans 18 amino acids. Germline-derived CDR1 and CDR2 are KGHSH and LQKENI. The CDR3 region is CASSPGRKHYLDEETQYF. CDR3 coding DNA: TGTGCCAGCTCACCGGGAAGGAAGCATTACCTAGATGAGGAGACCCAGTACTTC.

The chain combines TRBV11-2 with TRBJ1-4; the D gene is possibly TRBD1 (6 bases). The CDR3 length is 16 residues. The V end lost 0 bases, the J end lost 1 base, and 9 bases lay between the germline ends. Germline CDR1 is SGHAT and CDR2 is FQNNGV. CDR3 loop: CASSLEFRGTNEKLFF. As DNA, the CDR3 is TGTGCCAGCAGCTTAGAATTCAGGGGAACTAATGAAAAACTGTTTTTT.

The genes are TRBV5-8 and TRBJ2-7; D not certain. Germline assignment: CDR1 SGHTS and CDR2 YDEGEE. This CDR3 spans 15 amino acids. V lost 4 bases, J lost 3 bases, and 17 bases lay in between. The DNA of the CDR3 is TGTGCCAGCAGCCACGGGTCGGGTCCCCTCTACGAGCAGTACTTC. Its protein is CASSHGSGPLYEQYF.

The genes are TRBV4-2 and TRBJ2-2; D possibly corresponds to TRBD2 (5 bases). Per the germline V gene, CDR1 is LGHNA and CDR2 is YNFKEQ. This CDR3 spans 17 amino acids. Trimming pared 4 bases from V and 3 bases from J, leaving 18 bases between. The CDR3 protein is CASSLLRGLRDTGELFF. In nucleotides, the CDR3 is TGTGCCAGCAGCCTTTTACGGGGTTTGAGGGACACCGGGGAGCTGTTTTTT.

V usage is TRBV27 and J usage is TRBJ2-7, with TRBD1 as a possible D gene (7 bases). This CDR3 spans 17 amino acids. Between the trimmed V and J ends, which lost 8 bases and 3 bases, there was a span of 26 bases. The germline gives CDR1 MNHEY, CDR2 SMNVEV (reference sequence). As DNA, the CDR3 is TGTGCCAGCGGAGTTTCGTTTCCAGGGGGAGGCCTCTACGAGCAGTACTTC. This translates into CASGVSFPGGGLYEQYF.

The V gene is TRBV25-1, the J gene TRBJ2-7, with a possible D match to TRBD2 (5 bases). Per the germline V gene, CDR1 is MGHDK and CDR2 is SYGVNS. The V and J ends lost 0 bases and 2 bases respectively, with 11 bases between them. The CDR3 totals 15 residues. CDR3 amino acids: CASSEYGGLAYEQYF. In DNA, the CDR3 is TGTGCCAGCAGTGAATACGGCGGGTTGGCCTACGAGCAGTACTTC.

This sequence joins TRBV4-1 and TRBJ2-2, with 10 bases that match TRBD2. CDR3 length: 16 residues. The V segment lost 2 bases and the J segment 6 bases; nucleotides outside the gene matches: 6. Germline V CDR1 and CDR2: MGHRA, YSYEKL. DNA for the CDR3: TGCGCCAGCAGCCAAAGTCCTAGCGGGAGCGCCGGGGAGCTGTTTTTT. Translating gives CASSQSPSGSAGELFF.

The genes are TRBV5-6 and TRBJ2-7, with D maybe TRBD1 (5 bases). Germline V gene data show CDR1 as SGHDT and CDR2 as YYEEEE. V was trimmed by 2 bases and J by 0 bases, leaving 9 bases between them. The CDR3 runs 14 residues. Here the CDR3 reads CASSFQGSSYEQYF. The CDR3 nucleotides are TGTGCCAGCAGCTTCCAGGGATCCTCCTACGAGCAGTACTTC. Full variable domain (outside the CDR3, taken from reference TRBV5-6 and TRBJ2-7): DAGVTQSPTHLIKTRGQQVTLRCSPKSGHDTVSWYQQALGQGPQFIFQYYEEEERQRGNFPDRFSGHQFPNYSSELNVNALLLGDSALYLCASSFQGSSYEQYFGPGTRLTVT.

The rearrangement links TRBV27 to TRBJ2-2, with D possibly called TRBD1 or TRBD2 (5 bases each). The germline V gene has CDR1 MNHEY and CDR2 SMNVEV (reference sequence). The CDR3 extends over 14 amino acids. With 6 bases removed from V and 8 bases from J, the gap between germline ends came to 16 bases. In DNA form, the CDR3 reads TGTGCCAGCAGCCTGGGGACCACCGCGGGGGAGCTGTTTTTT. Amino acid sequence: CASSLGTTAGELFF.

This clone was seen once. J is TRBJ2-1 and V is TRBV27; D is perhaps TRBD2 (6 bases). The CDR3 loop spans 14 amino acids. The V end was cut by 4 bases, the J end by 2 bases, with 9 bases between. Per the germline V gene, CDR1 is MNHEY and CDR2 is SMNVEV (reference sequence). The CDR3 DNA is TGTGCCAGCAGTTGGGAGGTCCCCTACAATGAGCAGTTCTTC. The encoded protein is CASSWEVPYNEQFF.

This sequence joins TRBV6-6 and TRBJ1-4; D ambiguous. Germline V gene sequence: CDR1 MNHNY, CDR2 SVGAGI (reference sequence). Trimming left V 6 bases short and J 6 bases short, with 8 bases between. The CDR3 has 12 residues. The CDR3 spells CASSFSDEKLFF. CDR3 bases: TGTGCCAGCAGCTTCTCAGATGAAAAACTGTTTTTT.